This T cell receptor (beta chain) was recorded in a study of cytomegalovirus exposure and HLA in healthy donors. This CDR3 region has 13 residues. V dropped 0 bases and J dropped 5 bases, with 8 bases sitting between them. CDR1 is SGDLS, CDR2 YYNGEE, per germline. The PCR had 60 Vbeta and 13 Jbeta primers. Sequencing was performed with immunoSEQ multiplex PCR; in TCRdb, only in-frame clones are kept and a portion is missing. The table lists approximately 290,000 clones, 80% of them singletons, with 0.3% in the top ten. About this clone: Its target is not known.

Findings and caveats of the study: Most CMV-associated TCR beta chains appeared HLA-restricted in a later analysis.

The chain has TRBV9 and TRBJ1-2; no definite D call. The source material was PBMCs. The receptor was isolated from a girl under 10 years old in good health and CMV-seronegative. The CDR3 reads CASSVGEEYGYTF. Here the CDR3 DNA reads TGTGCCAGCAGCGTAGGGGAGGAATATGGCTACACCTTC.